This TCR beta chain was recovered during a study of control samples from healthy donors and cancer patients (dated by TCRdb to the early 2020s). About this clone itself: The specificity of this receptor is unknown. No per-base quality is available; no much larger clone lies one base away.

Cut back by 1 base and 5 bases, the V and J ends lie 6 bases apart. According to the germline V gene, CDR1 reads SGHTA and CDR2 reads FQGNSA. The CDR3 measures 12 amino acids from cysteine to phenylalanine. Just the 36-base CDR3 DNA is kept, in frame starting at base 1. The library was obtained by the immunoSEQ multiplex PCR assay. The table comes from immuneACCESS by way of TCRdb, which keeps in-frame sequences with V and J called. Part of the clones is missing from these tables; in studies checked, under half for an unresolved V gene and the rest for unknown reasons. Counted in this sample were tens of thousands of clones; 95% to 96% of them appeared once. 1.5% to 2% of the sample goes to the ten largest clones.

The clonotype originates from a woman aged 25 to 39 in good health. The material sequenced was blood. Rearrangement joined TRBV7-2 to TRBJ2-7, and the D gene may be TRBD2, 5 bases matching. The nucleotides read TGTGCCAGCAGCTTAGTTAGCGACGAGCAGTACTTC. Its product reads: CASSLVSDEQYF.